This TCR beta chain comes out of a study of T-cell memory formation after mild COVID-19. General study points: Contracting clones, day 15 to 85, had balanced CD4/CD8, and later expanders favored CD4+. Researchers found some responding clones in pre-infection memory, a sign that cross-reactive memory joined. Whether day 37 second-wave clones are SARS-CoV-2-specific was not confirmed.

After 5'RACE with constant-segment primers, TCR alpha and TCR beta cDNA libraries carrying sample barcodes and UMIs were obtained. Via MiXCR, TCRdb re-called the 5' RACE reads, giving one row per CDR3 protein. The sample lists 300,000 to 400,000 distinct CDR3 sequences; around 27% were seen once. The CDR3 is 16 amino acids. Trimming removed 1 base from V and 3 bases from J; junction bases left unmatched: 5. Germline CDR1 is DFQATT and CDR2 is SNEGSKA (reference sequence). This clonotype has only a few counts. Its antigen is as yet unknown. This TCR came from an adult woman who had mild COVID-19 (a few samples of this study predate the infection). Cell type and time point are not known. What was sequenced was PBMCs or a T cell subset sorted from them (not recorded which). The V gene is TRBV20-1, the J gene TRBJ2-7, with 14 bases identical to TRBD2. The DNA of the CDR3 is TGCAGTGCTAGAGCGACTAGCGGGGGGGCTCTCTACGAGCAGTACTTC. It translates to CSARATSGGALYEQYF.